This T cell receptor beta chain was documented in a study of CD8+CD57+ T cells in acquired aplastic anemia. Germline V gene data show CDR1 as SGHDT and CDR2 as YYEEEE. The trim removed 3 bases at V and 3 bases at J, leaving 7 bases unmatched. The CDR3 runs 15 residues. The template for TCR beta VDJ and CDR3 sequence profiling was genomic DNA. TCRdb passed the reads through MiXCR, listing each CDR3 protein once. The table shows approximately 190,000 distinct CDR3 sequences, with around 47% occurring only once. As for this clonotype: Its target is not known.

Study findings and constraints: Patients and controls shared some 30 CD8+ CDR3 sequences, highly expressed in patients.

All sequencing subjects had displayed CD8+CD57+ cell expansion on flow cytometry. The enrolled patients all had severe acquired aplastic anemia. The chain has TRBV5-6 and TRBJ2-7, with TRBD1 identical over 9 bases. This sequence was found in a human donor with aplastic anemia. Sequenced input: sorted CD4+, CD8+, or CD8+CD57+ T cells (not recorded which) from PBMCs. CDR3 nucleotide sequence: TGTGCCAGCAGCTGCGGGACAGGGTTAGGCTACGAGCAGTACTTC. This gives the protein CASSCGTGLGYEQYF. Together with reference TRBV5-6 and TRBJ2-7, the CDR3 gives the full variable domain: DAGVTQSPTHLIKTRGQQVTLRCSPKSGHDTVSWYQQALGQGPQFIFQYYEEEERQRGNFPDRFSGHQFPNYSSELNVNALLLGDSALYLCASSCGTGLGYEQYFGPGTRLTVT.